A selection of T cell receptor beta chains follows, all from one sample in a study of breast tumors, draining lymph nodes, adjacent tissues. TCRdb fed the multiplex PCR reads into MiXCR, producing one record per CDR3 protein. The data contain some 100,000 distinct CDR3 sequences, approximately 21% of them singletons. Sequencing was carried out using axillary lymph node tissue. The receptors come from a female donor with breast cancer. Some clones in this sample may be carry-over from other donors' samples. Both conserved end residues are part of each CDR3. Each record gives: clone size, D gene, J gene, V gene, CDR3 protein, CDR3 DNA. A D gene is named only where the DNA matches it firmly. Clone size is stated in some rows and not others, as once, few, many or a class when expanded.

few NA TRBJ2-1 TRBV3-1 CASSQQRTTAYNEQFF TGTGCCAGCAGCCAGCAGCGGACTACTGCCTACAATGAGCAGTTCTTC
many NA TRBJ1-5 TRBV20-1 CSAKSSAGNQPQHF TGCAGTGCTAAAAGCAGCGCGGGCAATCAGCCCCAGCATTTT
many NA TRBJ1-6 TRBV6-1 CASSDPPGQLHF TGTGCCAGCAGTGATCCTCCAGGTCAGCTCCACTTT
many TRBD1 TRBJ1-6 TRBV10-3 CASRQGALRNNSPLHF TGTGCCAGTAGACAGGGGGCGCTTCGCAATAATTCACCCCTCCACTTT
many NA TRBJ2-1 TRBV4-1 CASSRSYINEQFF TGCGCCAGCAGCCGCAGTTATATCAATGAGCAGTTCTTC
NA TRBD1 TRBJ1-3 TRBV18 CASSLDRDNTIYF TGTGCCAGCTCACTCGACAGGGATAACACCATATATTTT
many NA TRBJ2-1 TRBV7-2 CASSLAAQEQFF TGTGCCAGCAGCTTAGCGGCACAGGAGCAGTTCTTC
many TRBD1 TRBJ2-7 TRBV5-1 CASSLGSGQNYEQYF TGCGCCAGCAGCCTCGGGTCGGGACAGAACTACGAGCAGTACTTC
many NA TRBJ1-2 TRBV4-2 CASSQDSQGSVYGYTF TGTGCCAGCAGCCAAGATAGCCAGGGTAGTGTCTATGGCTACACCTTC
many TRBD1 TRBJ1-2 TRBV5-1 CASSLNRGQGYTF TGCGCCAGCAGCCTAAACAGGGGGCAGGGCTACACCTTC
many NA TRBJ2-7 TRBV5-8 CASSRRRYEQYF TGTGCCAGCAGCCGCCGTCGCTACGAGCAGTACTTC
few TRBD1 TRBJ2-4 TRBV20-1 CSAPRRTGLAKNIQYF TGCAGTGCTCCCAGAAGGACAGGACTAGCCAAAAACATTCAGTACTTC
many TRBD1 TRBJ1-2 TRBV25-1 CASSEPTSGDRGGGYTF TGTGCCAGCAGTGAACCGACCTCCGGGGACAGGGGTGGGGGCTACACCTTC
many NA TRBJ1-5 TRBV7-8 CASRPTGGVGQPQHF TGTGCCAGCAGGCCAACGGGGGGGGTCGGTCAGCCCCAGCATTTT
few NA TRBJ1-1 TRBV9 CASSGPGYPGGEAFF TGTGCCAGCAGCGGGCCCGGATATCCCGGGGGTGAAGCTTTCTTT
many NA TRBJ2-7 TRBV29-1 CSITPGSGYEQYF TGCAGCATCACCCCAGGCTCGGGATACGAGCAGTACTTC
many TRBD2 TRBJ2-7 TRBV11-3 CASSLGLGEIAGGPPYEQYF TGTGCCAGCAGCTTAGGTTTGGGAGAGATAGCGGGGGGTCCCCCCTACGAGCAGTACTTC
many TRBD2 TRBJ2-5 TRBV20-1 CSARDLTSTETQYF TGCAGTGCTAGAGACCTGACTAGCACTGAGACCCAGTACTTC
few NA TRBJ1-1 TRBV9 CASSVRELNTEAFF TGTGCCAGCAGCGTAAGGGAGCTGAACACTGAAGCTTTCTTT
many TRBD1 TRBJ2-7 TRBV19 CASSPGQGRSYEQYF TGTGCCAGTAGTCCCGGACAGGGTAGGTCCTACGAGCAGTACTTC
many TRBD1 TRBJ2-5 TRBV2 CASSPGGAETQYF TGTGCCAGCAGCCCAGGGGGCGCGGAGACCCAGTACTTC
NA NA TRBJ2-2 TRBV19 CASMRDVGELFF TGTGCCAGTATGCGGGACGTGGGGGAGCTGTTTTTT
many TRBD1 TRBJ2-5 TRBV5-1 CASSLGQGRGETQYF TGCGCCAGCAGCTTGGGACAGGGAAGGGGAGAGACCCAGTACTTC
NA TRBD1 TRBJ2-7 TRBV11-2 CASSSLLGQAYEQYF TGTGCCAGCAGCTCCCTCCTAGGACAGGCCTACGAGCAATACTTC
many TRBD2 TRBJ2-2 TRBV20-1 CSAMGGGTSGNTGELFF TGCAGTGCTATGGGAGGAGGGACTAGCGGAAACACCGGGGAGCTGTTTTTT
many NA TRBJ2-5 TRBV5-4 CASSFHQNQETQYF TGTGCCAGCAGCTTCCACCAAAACCAAGAGACCCAGTACTTC
many NA TRBJ1-4 TRBV12-3/TRBV12-4 CASSQAGGAEEKLFF TGTGCCAGCAGTCAGGCTGGGGGGGCGGAAGAAAAACTGTTTTTT
many NA TRBJ2-2 TRBV2 CASSDTMSELFF TGTGCCAGCAGTGACACAATGAGCGAGCTGTTTTTT
many NA TRBJ1-2 TRBV9 CASSVGTAVTF TGTGCCAGCAGCGTAGGGACTGCGGTCACCTTC
many TRBD1 TRBJ2-7 TRBV20-1 CSAGPGQGAYEQYF TGCAGTGCTGGACCTGGACAGGGGGCGTACGAGCAGTACTTC
many NA TRBJ2-3 TRBV10-3 CAISESRGGSTDTQYF TGTGCCATCAGTGAGTCGAGGGGGGGAAGCACAGATACGCAGTATTTT
many NA TRBJ1-3 TRBV5-1 CASSLGQSSGNTIYF TGCGCCAGCAGCTTGGGTCAGAGCTCTGGAAACACCATATATTTT
NA NA TRBJ1-2 TRBV28 CASSLRGVDGYTF TGTGCCAGCAGTTTACGAGGGGTAGACGGCTACACCTTC
NA NA TRBJ2-2 TRBV12-3/TRBV12-4 CASIWGAGELFF TGTGCCAGCATTTGGGGGGCCGGGGAGCTGTTTTTT
many NA TRBJ2-7 TRBV5-1 CASMQGSISSYEQYF TGCGCCAGCATGCAGGGGTCGATAAGCTCCTACGAGCAGTACTTC